The next 15 T cell receptor beta chains were all read from a single sample in a study of T cells in Graves' hyperthyroidism and ophthalmopathy. TCR beta CDR3 regions were amplified from RNA. A first-round RT-PCR of the TCR CDR3 used the HTBI primer set. A single record per CDR3 protein comes from TCRdb applying MiXCR to the multiplex PCR reads. Here the sample spans about 710,000 distinct CDR3 sequences, approximately 16% being singletons. Sequencing input: blood. These receptors were obtained from a young man with Graves' hyperthyroidism.

The chain recombines TRBV20-1 with TRBJ1-4; D gene uncertain. The germline V gene encodes CDR1 DFQATT and CDR2 SNEGSKA (reference sequence). The CDR3 consists of 16 residues. Trimming removed 0 bases from V and 0 bases from J, with 11 bases in between. CDR3 amino acids: CSARDIAWTTNEKLFF. The CDR3 DNA reads as TGCAGTGCTAGAGATATTGCCTGGACAACTAATGAAAAACTGTTTTTT.

This clonotype was picked up a small number of times. Here the CDR3 reads CASSIEPLGEQYF. CDR3 bases: TGTGCCAGTAGTATCGAGCCCCTGGGGGAGCAGTACTTC. The chain combines TRBV19 with TRBJ2-7; D unresolved. Trimming stripped 3 bases from V and 7 bases from J, with 13 bases between. Germline assignment: CDR1 LNHDA and CDR2 SQIVND (reference sequence). The CDR3 is 13 amino acids.

The rearrangement joins TRBV7-9 to TRBJ2-5, with D possibly being TRBD2 (6 bases). Germline V gives CDR1 SEHNR, CDR2 FQNEAQ (reference sequence). The ends were cut back, 10 bases at V and 2 bases at J, with 20 bases in the middle. The CDR3 runs to 15 residues. As DNA, the CDR3 is TGTGCCATTTCGCCCGGAGGGACGGCTCAAGAGACCCAGTACTTC. Amino acids: CAISPGGTAQETQYF.

This clonotype was seen ten or more times. The chain couples TRBV30 to TRBJ1-1, with 7 bases fitting TRBD1. J was trimmed by 8 bases and V by 2 bases; bases with no gene match: 8. This CDR3 region has 13 residues. Germline CDR1 reads GTSNPN; CDR2 reads SVGIG (reference sequence). Here the CDR3 DNA reads TGTGCCTGGAGTACAGGGGCGTCCTCGGAAGCTTTCTTT. It is translated as CAWSTGASSEAFF.

This clonotype appeared a few times. This chain links TRBV28 with TRBJ1-5, with 7 bases fitting TRBD1. V shed 6 bases, J shed 7 bases, and the junction held 6 bases outside the gene matches. The CDR3 spans 13 residues. Germline CDR1 is MDHEN and CDR2 is SYDVKM. CDR3 DNA: TGTGCCAGCAGGGGTAACAGGGGCCAGCCCCAGCATTTT. This translates into CASRGNRGQPQHF.

This clonotype was counted ten times or more. The chain carries TRBV12-3 or TRBV12-4 and TRBJ2-5, with 10 nucleotides matching TRBD1. This CDR3 spans 20 amino acids. V shed 3 bases and J 5 bases; nucleotides not matched to a gene: 21. CDR3 sequence (DNA): TGTGCCAGCAGTTTTCCCTACACTCACCCGGGACAGGGGTTATGGGAGACCCAGTACTTC. Protein product: CASSFPYTHPGQGLWETQYF.

The CDR3 here is CASSLRLAFYEQYF. CDR3 coding DNA: TGTGCCAGCAGCCTCCGACTAGCGTTCTACGAGCAGTACTTC. The rearrangement links TRBV13 to TRBJ2-7; TRBD2 matches 8 bases. The CDR3 is 14 amino acids. From germline, CDR1 is PRHDT and CDR2 FYEKMQ (reference sequence). V gave up 5 bases and J gave up 3 bases; unmatched junction bases: 6.

This clonotype was observed a handful of times. The chain couples TRBV7-9 to TRBJ2-7; no firm D call. CDR3 length equals 12 residues. Trimming left V 8 bases short and J 2 bases short, with 10 bases between. The germline V gene has CDR1 SEHNR and CDR2 FQNEAQ (reference sequence). Here the CDR3 DNA reads TGTGCCAGCGGTGGCATCCCCTACGAGCAGTACTTC. It codes for CASGGIPYEQYF.

This clonotype was seen at least ten times. V and J are TRBV11-2 and TRBJ2-1; 8 bases are a match to TRBD2. The CDR3 has 15 residues. The V gene's germline CDR1 is SGHAT and CDR2 FQNNGV. Trimming cost V 5 bases and J 7 bases; bases outside gene matches: 10. CDR3 protein: CASSQRAGVENEQFF. CDR3 DNA: TGTGCCAGCAGCCAAAGAGCGGGAGTAGAAAATGAGCAGTTCTTC.

The chain couples TRBV7-3 to TRBJ1-2; no definite D call. The V gene's germline CDR1 is SGHTA and CDR2 FQGTGA. This CDR3 has 15 residues. The ends were cut back, 1 base at V and 7 bases at J, with 16 bases in the middle. The CDR3 loop reads CASSLSGQDWGGYTF. The CDR3 DNA is TGTGCCAGCAGCTTAAGCGGCCAGGACTGGGGTGGCTACACCTTC.

V is TRBV10-2 and J is TRBJ1-6; 8 positions match TRBD1. Trimming removed 4 bases from V and 9 bases from J; junction bases left unmatched: 5. CDR3 size: 14 residues. Germline V lookup: CDR1 WSHSY, CDR2 SAAADI. CDR3 DNA sequence: TGCGCCAGCAGTGCCCCGGACAGGGCTTCACCCCTCCACTTT. Translation: CASSAPDRASPLHF.

This clonotype appeared a few times. This chain connects TRBV7-9 to TRBJ1-1; no reliable D call. CDR1 and CDR2 (germline): SEHNR, FQNEAQ (reference sequence). The CDR3 spans 13 residues. Trimming took 5 bases from V and 4 from J, leaving 11 bases between them. CDR3 region: CASSPPVGTEAFF. In DNA, the CDR3 is TGTGCCAGCAGCCCCCCGGTGGGCACTGAAGCTTTCTTT.

This clonotype came up many times. This CDR3 reads CASSMGDRRNQPQHF. In DNA form, the CDR3 reads TGTGCCAGTAGTATGGGGGACAGACGCAATCAGCCCCAGCATTTT. The chain combines TRBV19 with TRBJ1-5, with TRBD1 matching 7 bases. CDR1 is LNHDA, CDR2 SQIVND, per germline (reference sequence). The CDR3 contains 15 residues. Trimming took 3 bases from V and 2 from J; bases not matched to a gene: 4. Looking up the rest from reference TRBV19 and TRBJ1-5 gives the full variable domain: DGGITQSPKYLFRKEGQNVTLSCEQNLNHDAMYWYRQDPGQGLRLIYYSQIVNDFQKGDIAEGYSVSREKKESFPLTVTSAQKNPTAFYLCASSMGDRRNQPQHFGDGTRLSIL.

The chain carries TRBV10-3 and TRBJ2-2, with D unclear. Deletions cut 2 bases from V and 2 bases from J, with 9 bases between. The CDR3 spans 15 residues. Germline CDR1 ENHRY, CDR2 SYGVKD. The CDR3 sequence is CAISEQRPNTGELFF. CDR3 coding DNA: TGTGCCATCAGTGAGCAAAGACCCAACACCGGGGAGCTGTTTTTT.

J is TRBJ1-2 and V is TRBV28; no firm D call. The CDR3 has 15 amino acids. The germline gives CDR1 MDHEN, CDR2 SYDVKM. The V end was cut by 5 bases, the J end by 0 bases, with 13 bases between. The CDR3 DNA is TGTGCCAGCAGTCCCCCCTTGGAGACTAACTATGGCTACACCTTC. It yields the protein CASSPPLETNYGYTF.